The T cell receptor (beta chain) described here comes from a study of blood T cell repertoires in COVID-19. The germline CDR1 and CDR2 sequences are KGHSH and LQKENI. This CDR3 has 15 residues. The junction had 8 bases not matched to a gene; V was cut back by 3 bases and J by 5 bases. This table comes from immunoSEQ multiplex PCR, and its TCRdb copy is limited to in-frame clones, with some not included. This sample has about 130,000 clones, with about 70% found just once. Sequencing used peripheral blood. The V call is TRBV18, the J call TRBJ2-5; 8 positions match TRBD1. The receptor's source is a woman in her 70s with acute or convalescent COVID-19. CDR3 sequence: CASSPQQGASETQYF. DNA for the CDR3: TGTGCCAGCTCACCTCAGCAGGGGGCGTCGGAGACCCAGTACTTC. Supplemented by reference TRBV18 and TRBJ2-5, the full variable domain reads NAGVMQNPRHLVRRRGQEARLRCSPMKGHSHVYWYRQLPEEGLKFMVYLQKENIIDESGMPKERFSAEFPKEGPSILRIQQVVRGDSAAYFCASSPQQGASETQYFGPGTRLLVL.